Listed below are T cell receptor beta chains from one sample, sequenced in a study of beta chain features in type 1 diabetes. TCRdb's copy holds only in-frame clones and misses some; the assay was immunoSEQ multiplex PCR. The repertoire holds roughly 150,000 clones, 7% to 9.5% seen once, with around 0.7% in the top ten. Source material: central memory CD4+ T cells from blood. The receptors were gathered from a woman aged 25 to 39 with type 1 diabetes. CDR3s include the opening cysteine and the closing phenylalanine or tryptophan. A D gene is named only where the DNA matches it firmly. Rows give clone size only sometimes, using once, few, many, or a class for an expanded clone.

>few|TRBJ2-7|TRBV28|TRBD2
TGTGCCAGCGCTCGGGGGGGGCAAGGCGAGCAGTACTTC
CASARGGQGEQYF
>NA|TRBJ2-7|TRBV5-1|TRBD2
TGCGCCAGCAGCCTGACTAGCGGGGAGACGGACGAGCAGTACTTC
CASSLTSGETDEQYF
>NA|TRBJ2-3|TRBV30|NA
TGTGCCTGGAGTATGTCAGGGGTTGCAGATACGCAGTATTTT
CAWSMSGVADTQYF
>NA|TRBJ2-5|TRBV6-4|NA
TGTGCCAGCAGTGCCCAACAGGGTGGTCAAGAGACCCAGTACTTC
CASSAQQGGQETQYF
>NA|TRBJ2-7|TRBV29-1|NA
TGCAGCGTTGAAGATCCTGTTTCGAGGGAGCAGTACTTC
CSVEDPVSREQYF
>many|TRBJ1-1|TRBV29-1|NA
TGCAGCGGATCTAGGGGGACGTGGGCTTTCTTT
CSGSRGTWAFF
>NA|TRBJ1-1|TRBV2|NA
TGTGCCAGCAAAATAAGACACCATCAGAACACTGAAGCTTTCTTT
CASKIRHHQNTEAFF
>few|TRBJ1-1|TRBV4-2|NA
TGTGCCAGCAGCCAAGGGGAAGGGACTGGCACTGAAGCTTTCTTT
CASSQGEGTGTEAFF
>NA|TRBJ2-7|TRBV5-6|TRBD2
TGTGCCAGCAGCGTTCCCGGGACGGGGGGTTACGAGCAGTACTTC
CASSVPGTGGYEQYF
>few|TRBJ2-3|TRBV5-1|NA
TGCGCCAGCAGCTTGGCGACTGGAGATACGCAGTATTTT
CASSLATGDTQYF
>few|TRBJ1-5|TRBV2|TRBD1
TGTGCCAGCAGCGGGACAGGGCGCAATCAGCCCCAGCATTTT
CASSGTGRNQPQHF
>once|TRBJ2-3|TRBV5-1|NA
TGCGCCAGCAGCCCACTAGCTTTCGCAGGCACAGATACGCAGTATTTT
CASSPLAFAGTDTQYF
>NA|TRBJ2-6|TRBV5-1|NA
TGCGCCAGCAGCTTGGCCATTGCGGGTGGGGCCAACGTCCTGACTTTC
CASSLAIAGGANVLTF
>few|TRBJ2-1|TRBV27|TRBD1
TGTGCCAGCAGTATTCGACAGGGGACTGGGAATGAGCAGTTCTTC
CASSIRQGTGNEQFF
>NA|TRBJ2-7|TRBV4-2|NA
TGTGCCAGCAGCCAGTGGGCCGCAGGGCCCTCCGACGAGCAGTACTTC
CASSQWAAGPSDEQYF
>few|TRBJ2-3|TRBV7-9|NA
TGTGCCAGCAGCCCCTCCCAGACTAGCACAGATACGCAGTATTTT
CASSPSQTSTDTQYF
>few|TRBJ2-5|TRBV18|NA
TGTGCCAGCTCACCAGCGGGACAGATCCAAGAGACCCAGTACTTC
CASSPAGQIQETQYF
>NA|TRBJ2-1|TRBV2|TRBD2
TGTGCCAGCGGTATCACTAGCGGCCTCTACAATGAGCAGTTCTTC
CASGITSGLYNEQFF
>few|TRBJ2-5|TRBV7-3|TRBD1
TGTGCCAGCAGCCCCGGGACAGGGATTGAGACCCAGTACTTC
CASSPGTGIETQYF
>NA|TRBJ2-5|TRBV4-1|NA
TGCGCCAGCAGCCAGGGAGAGATGGAGACCCAGTACTTC
CASSQGEMETQYF
>many|TRBJ2-1|TRBV11-2|NA
TGTGCCAGCAGGCAGGGCTCCTACAATGAGCAGTTCTTC
CASRQGSYNEQFF
>once|TRBJ1-5|TRBV19|NA
TGTGCCAGTAGTACCCTGGCATTCCTCGGACTCGGCAATCAGCCCCAGCATTTT
CASSTLAFLGLGNQPQHF
>NA|TRBJ2-5|TRBV11-2|NA
TGTGCCAGCAGCACTTACTTTAAAACCCAAGAGACCCAGTACTTC
CASSTYFKTQETQYF
>once|TRBJ2-7|TRBV27|TRBD2
TGTGCCAGCACCCCAGGTAGCGGGAGTTCCTACGAGCAGTACTTC
CASTPGSGSSYEQYF
>NA|TRBJ2-7|TRBV25-1|NA
TGTGCCAGCAGGGACAAGGGACATCGGGACGAGCAGTACTTC
CASRDKGHRDEQYF
>NA|TRBJ1-1|TRBV11-2|NA
TGTGCCAGCAGCTTTCAGGGCGACACTGAAGCTTTCTTT
CASSFQGDTEAFF
>NA|TRBJ1-5|TRBV10-3|TRBD1
TGTGCCATCAGCCAGACAGGGGTGTATCAGCCCCAGCATTTT
CAISQTGVYQPQHF
>NA|TRBJ1-5|TRBV19|NA
TGTGCCAGTAGTATGAGAGGGGGAAGCAATCAGCCCCAGCATTTT
CASSMRGGSNQPQHF
>NA|TRBJ1-5|TRBV19|NA
TGTGCCAGTAGTATCATGTCAGATAGCAATCAGCCCCAGCATTTT
CASSIMSDSNQPQHF
>NA|TRBJ1-4|TRBV7-9|NA
TGTGCCAGCAGCTGGCAAGGAGCAACTAATGAAAAACTGTTTTTT
CASSWQGATNEKLFF
>NA|TRBJ2-1|TRBV28|TRBD2
TGTGCCAGCACGGCTAGCGGGAGGGCCGACAATGAGCAGTTCTTC
CASTASGRADNEQFF
>few|TRBJ2-1|TRBV2|TRBD1
TGTGCCATCACGGAGCGGACAGGCCCGTACAATGAGCAGTTCTTC
CAITERTGPYNEQFF
>few|TRBJ2-5|TRBV29-1|NA
TGCAGCGTTGAGAAAGCTAGCCCGGAATCGGGGACCCAGTACTTC
CSVEKASPESGTQYF
>NA|TRBJ2-3|TRBV5-1|TRBD2
TGCGCCAGCAGGGAAGGGCTAGCGGACACAGATACGCAGTATTTT
CASREGLADTDTQYF
>few|TRBJ1-5|TRBV5-1|NA
TGCGCCAGCAGCTTTGAAGGGGTCAATCAGCCCCAGCATTTT
CASSFEGVNQPQHF
>NA|TRBJ2-2|TRBV9|TRBD2
TGTGCCAGCAGCGTGGGACTAGCGGGAGTGTCGAACACCGGGGAGCTGTTTTTT
CASSVGLAGVSNTGELFF
>NA|TRBJ1-1|TRBV27|TRBD1
TGTGCCAGCAGCCGGGGGGACAGGGGGCAAGAAGCTTTCTTT
CASSRGDRGQEAFF
>NA|TRBJ2-7|TRBV5-4|TRBD2
TGTGCCAGCAGCTCCCGGGAGGGTTCGTACGAGCAGTACTTC
CASSSREGSYEQYF
>NA|TRBJ2-1|TRBV12-5|TRBD2
TGTGCTAGTGGTTTGTCGACCGGACTAGCGGGAGCGAAGGGTGAGCAGTTCTTC
CASGLSTGLAGAKGEQFF
>NA|TRBJ2-7|TRBV29-1|TRBD1
TGCAGCGTTGAAGAGAATGACAGGGGGCGCAAACTGTCCGAGCAGTACTTC
CSVEENDRGRKLSEQYF
>few|TRBJ1-5|TRBV19|TRBD1
TGTGCCAGTAGTATCTCCGGGACAGGGATCCTACGCAATCAGCCCCAGCATTTT
CASSISGTGILRNQPQHF
>few|TRBJ2-5|TRBV30|TRBD2
TGTGCCTGGAGTGTACCCCTGGGACTAGCGGGAGGATACCAAGAGACCCAGTACTTC
CAWSVPLGLAGGYQETQYF
>few|TRBJ1-5|TRBV28|NA
TGTGCCAGCAGTCCGGTCGACTATAGCAATCAGCCCCAGCATTTT
CASSPVDYSNQPQHF
>few|TRBJ1-1|TRBV5-1|NA
TGCGCCAGCAGCTTGGCCGGAGGGGGGGCGTACACTGAAGCTTTCTTT
CASSLAGGGAYTEAFF
>many|TRBJ2-6|TRBV14|NA
TGTGCCAGCAGCCAAGAGGGAGGATATGGGGCCAACGTCCTGACTTTC
CASSQEGGYGANVLTF
>few|TRBJ2-7|TRBV14|NA
TGTGCCAGCAGCCAAGGGTCAGGGGATGGGCAGTACTTC
CASSQGSGDGQYF
>few|TRBJ2-5|TRBV2|TRBD2
TGTGCCAGCAAATGGGAGGGCCAAGAGACCCAGTACTTC
CASKWEGQETQYF
>NA|TRBJ2-5|TRBV2|NA
TGTGCCAGCAGGGCGGACCAAGAGACCCAGTACTTC
CASRADQETQYF
>NA|TRBJ2-2|TRBV4-1|NA
TGCGCCAGCAGCCAAGGTGGTCTAGGCTGGACCGGGGAGCTGTTTTTT
CASSQGGLGWTGELFF
>NA|TRBJ2-1|TRBV6-1|TRBD2
TGTGCCAGCAGCCGAAGGGCTAGCGGGAGCGGTGAGCAGTTCTTC
CASSRRASGSGEQFF